Below, 21 T cell receptor beta chains from the same sample are listed, as sequenced in a study of blood T cell repertoires in COVID-19 (dated by TCRdb to the early 2020s). Library method: the immunoSEQ multiplex PCR assay. This is the immuneACCESS table as TCRdb keeps it, with only in-frame sequences that have V and J called. A part of the clones is gone; compared with another copy, unresolved V genes explain less than half, and the rest is unexplained. In all, the sample holds 310,000 or so clones, and 87% of those were seen once. 1% of the sample is in the top ten clones. The source material was peripheral blood. All receptors derive from a man in his fifties or sixties with active or convalescent COVID-19.

The V gene is TRBV11-2, the J gene TRBJ2-5, with 10 bases that match TRBD1. The length of the CDR3 is 13 residues. Germline V gene data show CDR1 as SGHAT and CDR2 as FQNNGV. Trimming took 4 bases from V and 5 from J; bases not matched to a gene: 1. CDR3 DNA: TGTGCCAGCAGCTCGGGACAGGGGGAGACCCAGTACTTC. The encoded protein is CASSSGQGETQYF.

About this clone: Other DNA variants within this sample encode the same CDR3. V gene TRBV28 combines with J gene TRBJ2-7; the match to TRBD2 covers 7 bases. The V segment lost 1 base and the J segment 1 base; nucleotides outside the gene matches: 1. In germline, CDR1 is MDHEN, CDR2 SYDVKM. The CDR3 length is 14 residues. In nucleotides, the CDR3 is TGTGCCAGCAGTTTATCGGGGGGTTCCTACGAGCAGTACTTC. It encodes CASSLSGGSYEQYF.

The rearrangement joins TRBV7-3 to TRBJ2-5; 9 bases are shared with TRBD1. J lost 2 bases, V lost 5 bases, and 6 bases had no gene match. This CDR3 has 15 residues. The germline gives CDR1 SGHTA, CDR2 FQGTGA. This CDR3 reads CASSQAGTGQETQYF. CDR3 sequence (DNA): TGTGCCAGCAGCCAAGCCGGGACAGGGCAAGAGACCCAGTACTTC.

In its sample, this clone was seen a few times. The chain recombines TRBV21-1 with TRBJ1-5; no check of the table's D call, TRBD1, against the DNA was made. TRBV21-1 is given as a pseudogene. The CDR3 loop spans 16 amino acids. The CDR3: CASSKGRVGSNQPQHF. The CDR3 nucleotides read TGTGCCAGCAGCAAGGGCAGGGTAGGTAGCAATCAGCCCCAGCATTTT.

This chain links TRBV7-2 with TRBJ2-3, with 9 bases matching TRBD1. The CDR3 runs to 15 residues. Trimming took 5 bases from V and 2 from J; bases not matched to a gene: 5. Germline CDR1 is SGHTA and CDR2 is FQGNSA. CDR3 region: CASSPTGGATDTQYF. CDR3 DNA: TGTGCCAGCAGCCCGACAGGGGGAGCCACAGATACGCAGTATTTT.

This clone was detected only once. This chain links TRBV10-3 with TRBJ1-2; 8 bases line up with TRBD1. With 8 bases clipped from V and 0 bases from J, the junction kept 14 bases outside the gene matches. This CDR3 is built from 17 residues. CDR1 ENHRY and CDR2 SYGVKD come from the germline V gene. CDR3 bases: TGTGCCATCTGTGGAGACAGGGGTACCTCTACTAACTATGGCTACACCTTC. The encoded protein is CAICGDRGTSTNYGYTF.

This clone was recorded a few times. This chain connects TRBV5-4 to TRBJ2-7, with D hard to call. The V end lost 0 bases, the J end lost 1 base, and 11 bases lay between the germline ends. This CDR3 contains 15 residues. Germline loops: CDR1 SGHNT, CDR2 YYREEE (reference sequence). The CDR3 nucleotides are TGTGCCAGCAGCTTGGACCGAAGCGCTTCCTACGAGCAGTACTTC. Translating it yields CASSLDRSASYEQYF.

The chain joins TRBV7-9 to TRBJ1-2, with 8 bases lining up with TRBD1. This CDR3 contains 14 residues. V was pared by 5 bases and J by 4 bases, with 6 bases of the junction left unmatched. CDR1 is SEHNR and CDR2 is FQNEAQ in the germline V gene (reference sequence). CDR3 DNA sequence: TGTGCCAGCAGCGTACAGGGGGGTGGCTATGGCTACACCTTC. It codes for CASSVQGGGYGYTF.

This chain uses TRBV7-9 with TRBJ1-1; D unresolved. The CDR3 totals 15 residues. Germline CDR1 reads SEHNR; CDR2 reads FQNEAQ (reference sequence). The ends were cut back, 1 base at V and 5 bases at J, with 14 bases in the middle. CDR3 nucleotides: TGTGCCAGCAGCTTAGTATCGGGTTCTGAAACTGAAGCTTTCTTT. The encoded protein is CASSLVSGSETEAFF.

This clone came up a few times. The V call is TRBV10-1, the J call TRBJ1-6, with 9 bases fitting TRBD1. This CDR3 is built from 14 residues. Trimming took 6 bases from V and 9 from J; bases not matched to a gene: 6. The germline gives CDR1 WNHNN, CDR2 SYGVQD (reference sequence). CDR3 DNA sequence: TGCGCCAGCAGGCAGACAGGGGGTGGTTCACCCCTCCACTTT. Translation gives CASRQTGGGSPLHF.

The chain recombines TRBV2 with TRBJ1-6; TRBD1 matches at 8 bases. Trimming at V came to 6 bases and at J to 5 bases, leaving 6 bases not matched to a gene. Germline CDR1 reads SNHLY; CDR2 reads FYNNEI. The CDR3 covers 15 residues. The DNA of the CDR3 is TGTGCCAGCAGGCAACAGGGGGTAGATAATTCACCCCTCCACTTT. It yields the protein CASRQQGVDNSPLHF.

The rearrangement joins TRBV25-1 to TRBJ1-5; TRBD1 matches 8 bases. In germline, CDR1 is MGHDK, CDR2 SYGVNS. V gave up 4 bases and J gave up 0 bases; unmatched junction bases: 8. The CDR3 contains 17 residues. The CDR3 DNA follows: TGTGCCAGCAGTGGCAGGGGGCTCTTTACTAGCAATCAGCCCCAGCATTTT. Its translation is CASSGRGLFTSNQPQHF.

This rearrangement joins TRBV24-1 to TRBJ2-2; 11 nucleotides align to TRBD2. The ends lost 4 bases at V and 5 bases at J; junction bases unmatched: 5. Germline CDR1 is KGHDR and CDR2 is SFDVKD. The CDR3 is 16 amino acids. Written as DNA, the CDR3 is TGTGCCACCAGTGACCAGACTAGCGGGGTGACCGGGGAGCTGTTTTTT. It translates to CATSDQTSGVTGELFF.

The V and J genes are TRBV5-5 and TRBJ1-2; D perhaps matches TRBD1 (6 bases). Between the trimmed V and J ends, which lost 3 bases and 6 bases, there was a span of 15 bases. Looked up from germline, CDR1 is SGHKS and CDR2 is YYEKEE (reference sequence). The CDR3 contains 14 residues. CDR3 sequence: CASSWGTGLHGYTF. The CDR3 DNA reads TGTGCCAGCAGCTGGGGAACAGGGTTGCATGGCTACACCTTC.

Remarks on this clone: This sample also contains other DNA sequences that code for the same CDR3. The genes are TRBV11-1 and TRBJ2-1, with 13 positions matching TRBD2. V lost 0 bases, J lost 4 bases, and 3 bases stayed unmatched. The CDR3 has 17 residues. Looked up from germline, CDR1 is SGHAT and CDR2 is FQDESV (reference sequence). The CDR3 coding sequence is TGTGCCAGCAGCTTAGCGTGGACTAGCGGGGGATACAATGAGCAGTTCTTC. It codes for CASSLAWTSGGYNEQFF.

The V and J genes are TRBV7-2 and TRBJ1-2; perhaps TRBD1 as D (6 bases). Germline V lookup: CDR1 SGHTA, CDR2 FQGNSA. The ends were cut back, 4 bases at V and 1 base at J, with 16 bases in the middle. The CDR3 length is 16 residues. CDR3 DNA: TGTGCCAGCAGCTACGACAGGCCCGAAATTAACTATGGCTACACCTTC. Protein: CASSYDRPEINYGYTF. Together with reference TRBV7-2 and TRBJ1-2, the CDR3 gives the full variable domain: GAGVSQSPSNKVTEKGKDVELRCDPISGHTALYWYRQSLGQGLEFLIYFQGNSAPDKSGLPSDRFSAERTGGSVSTLTIQRTQQEDSAVYLCASSYDRPEINYGYTFGSGTRLTVV.

This clone came up once. The chain employs TRBV28 and TRBJ1-5, with D maybe TRBD1 (6 bases). The CDR3 has 15 amino acids. The germline V gene has CDR1 MDHEN and CDR2 SYDVKM. V lost 2 bases to trimming and J lost 3 bases, with 11 bases between them. For the CDR3, the DNA is TGTGCCAGCAGTTTACCGACAGGAACCAATCAGCCCCAGCATTTT. It is translated as CASSLPTGTNQPQHF.

The V call is TRBV28, the J call TRBJ1-2; 10 bases line up with TRBD1. The germline V gene has CDR1 MDHEN and CDR2 SYDVKM. V shed 2 bases, J shed 6 bases, and the junction held 9 bases outside the gene matches. The length of the CDR3 is 16 residues. CDR3 sequence: CASSLTRTGGGDGYTF. CDR3 coding DNA: TGTGCCAGCAGTTTAACCCGGACAGGGGGTGGGGATGGCTACACCTTC.

This clone occurred a few times. V and J are TRBV15 and TRBJ2-5; D is uncertain. Trimming shortened V by 3 bases and J by 5 bases, and 7 bases separated the two germline ends. This CDR3 has 12 residues. Germline V gene lookup returns CDR1 LNHNV and CDR2 YYDKDF (reference sequence). The CDR3 loop reads CATSSEAETQYF. CDR3 in DNA: TGTGCCACCAGCAGCGAGGCGGAGACCCAGTACTTC.

This chain uses TRBV10-3 with TRBJ1-1; D unclear. Germline loops: CDR1 ENHRY, CDR2 SYGVKD. This CDR3 has 13 residues. V was pared by 10 bases and J by 0 bases, with 12 bases between. CDR3: CATSGGMNTEAFF. Written as DNA, the CDR3 is TGTGCCACCTCGGGAGGGATGAACACTGAAGCTTTCTTT.

The chain is built from TRBV3-1 (or the pseudogene TRBV3-2) and TRBJ1-1; D is uncertain. The ends were cut back, 1 base at V and 7 bases at J, with 13 bases in the middle. Germline CDR1 is LGHDT and CDR2 is YNNKEL (reference sequence). The CDR3 loop spans 14 amino acids. CDR3 in amino acids: CASSQVWPEREAFF. The DNA of the CDR3 is TGTGCCAGCAGCCAAGTCTGGCCAGAACGTGAAGCTTTCTTT.